Below, 21 T cell receptor beta chains from the same sample are listed, as sequenced in a study of cytomegalovirus exposure and HLA in healthy donors. Primers for the PCR totalled 60 Vbeta and 13 Jbeta. Assay used: immunoSEQ multiplex PCR; TCRdb lists only in-frame clones, some missing. The sample yields 100,000 to 150,000 clones, 77% seen once. Sequencing was carried out using PBMCs. The receptors come from a male donor in good health and CMV-seropositive.

This chain uses TRBV23-1 with TRBJ2-1, with 7 bases identical to TRBD1. TRBV23-1 is given ORF status, its function remaining uncertain. Trimming cost V 9 bases and J 6 bases; bases outside gene matches: 8. CDR3 length equals 13 residues. The CDR3 coding sequence is TGCGCCAGATCGGTGTACAGGGGCAATGAGCAGTTCTTC. Translation gives CARSVYRGNEQFF.

This chain joins TRBV11-2 and TRBJ1-2; no reliable D call. The CDR3 has 10 residues. The germline V gene has CDR1 SGHAT and CDR2 FQNNGV. Trimming took off 8 bases at V and 3 bases at J, with 4 bases between the two ends. In nucleotides, the CDR3 is TGTGCCAGCGGAGACTATGGCTACACCTTC. Translation gives CASGDYGYTF.

The J gene is TRBJ2-1, the V gene TRBV18; 7 positions agree with TRBD2. CDR3 length equals 16 residues. Trimming took 0 bases from V and 8 from J; bases not matched to a gene: 10. Germline CDR1 and CDR2: KGHSH and LQKENI. CDR3 sequence reads: CASSPPGSGFPDEQFF. The CDR3 bases are TGTGCCAGCTCACCACCGGGTAGCGGGTTCCCTGATGAGCAGTTCTTC.

The chain carries TRBV19 and TRBJ2-2, with D tentatively TRBD1 (6 bases). This CDR3 spans 13 amino acids. The V and J ends lost 9 bases and 3 bases respectively, with 11 bases between them. Germline values: CDR1 LNHDA, CDR2 SQIVND (reference sequence). The CDR3 loop is CASQGQDTGELFF. Here the CDR3 DNA reads TGTGCCAGCCAGGGGCAGGACACCGGGGAGCTGTTTTTT.

V and J are TRBV11-1 and TRBJ2-5; D possibly corresponds to TRBD1 (6 bases). This CDR3 is 16 amino acids long. Deletions cut 5 bases from V and 1 base from J, with 17 bases between. Per the germline V gene, CDR1 is SGHAT and CDR2 is FQDESV (reference sequence). Here the CDR3 DNA reads TGTGCCAGCAGCCTCACCGTAGACAGGACCCAAGAGACCCAGTACTTC. The encoded protein is CASSLTVDRTQETQYF.

The chain recombines TRBV27 with TRBJ1-1; D unclear. Germline CDR1 and CDR2: MNHEY and SMNVEV (reference sequence). V lost 5 bases and J lost 0, with 19 bases in between. The CDR3 extends over 17 amino acids. The CDR3 reads CASSGIRGTTMNTEAFF. For the CDR3, the DNA is TGTGCCAGCAGTGGCATTCGGGGAACGACCATGAACACTGAAGCTTTCTTT.

The chain links TRBV7-9 to TRBJ2-3, with D tentatively TRBD1 (5 bases). CDR1 is SEHNR, CDR2 FQNEAQ, per germline (reference sequence). The CDR3 consists of 14 residues. Trimming stripped 0 bases from V and 5 bases from J, with 9 bases between. The CDR3 nucleotides read TGTGCCAGCAGCTTAGCGGCAGGGATAGATACGCAGTATTTT. Its protein product is CASSLAAGIDTQYF. The complete variable domain, with remaining parts taken from reference TRBV7-9 and TRBJ2-3, reads DTGVSQNPRHKITKRGQNVTFRCDPISEHNRLYWYRQTLGQGPEFLTYFQNEAQLEKSRLLSDRFSAERPKGSFSTLEIQRTEQGDSAMYLCASSLAAGIDTQYFGPGTRLTVL.

The J gene is TRBJ1-1, the V gene TRBV29-1; D remains ambiguous. This CDR3 has 13 residues. Trimming shortened V by 0 bases and J by 1 base, and 6 bases separated the two germline ends. CDR1 is SQVTM, CDR2 ANQGSEA, per germline. The CDR3 coding sequence is TGCAGCGTTGAAGATCGGTCGAACACTGAAGCTTTCTTT. Protein product: CSVEDRSNTEAFF. The full variable domain, rest sourced from reference TRBV29-1 and TRBJ1-1, is SAVISQKPSRDICQRGTSLTIQCQVDSQVTMMFWYRQQPGQSLTLIATANQGSEATYESGFVIDKFPISRPNLTFSTLTVSNMSPEDSSIYLCSVEDRSNTEAFFGQGTRLTVV.

This rearrangement joins TRBV9 to TRBJ2-7; D uncertain. CDR3 length: 14 residues. CDR1 is SGDLS, CDR2 YYNGEE, per germline. Trimming pared 4 bases from V and 0 bases from J, leaving 11 bases between. The CDR3 nucleotides read TGTGCCAGCAGCCCCAGCGCCGACTCCTACGAGCAGTACTTC. Encoded protein: CASSPSADSYEQYF.

This chain uses TRBV5-1 with TRBJ2-5; TRBD1 might be the D (6 bases). Per germline, CDR1 SGHRS and CDR2 YFSETQ. The length of the CDR3 is 14 residues. Trimming left V 5 bases short and J 6 bases short, with 17 bases between. DNA for the CDR3: TGCGCCAGCAGTCCTGAAGGGGGAATAAAGACCCAGTACTTC. As protein: CASSPEGGIKTQYF.

This chain joins TRBV9 and TRBJ1-5, with 9 bases lining up with TRBD1. The V gene's germline CDR1 is SGDLS and CDR2 YYNGEE. The CDR3 is 13 amino acids. V was pared by 3 bases and J by 7 bases, with 2 bases of the junction left unmatched. The CDR3 loop reads CASSADRGQPQHF. DNA of the CDR3: TGTGCCAGCAGCGCGGACAGGGGCCAGCCCCAGCATTTT. Full variable domain (rest looked up from reference TRBV9 and TRBJ1-5): DSGVTQTPKHLITATGQRVTLRCSPRSGDLSVYWYQQSLDQGLQFLIQYYNGEERAKGNILERFSAQQFPDLHSELNLSSLELGDSALYFCASSADRGQPQHFGDGTRLSIL.

In DNA, the CDR3 is TGCGCCAGCAGCTTGGTTGGGACTAGCGGCTACGAGCAGTACTTC. Its translation is CASSLVGTSGYEQYF. The rearrangement joins TRBV5-1 to TRBJ2-7; TRBD2 matches 11 bases. This CDR3 contains 15 residues. J was trimmed by 3 bases and V by 0 bases; bases with no gene match: 2. Germline V CDR1 and CDR2: SGHRS, YFSETQ. Based on the CDR3 plus reference TRBV5-1 and TRBJ2-7, the full variable domain is KAGVTQTPRYLIKTRGQQVTLSCSPISGHRSVSWYQQTPGQGLQFLFEYFSETQRNKGNFPGRFSGRQFSNSRSEMNVSTLELGDSALYLCASSLVGTSGYEQYFGPGTRLTVT.

The V call is TRBV6-5, the J call TRBJ1-1; no definite D call. Trimming took off 6 bases at V and 0 bases at J, with 8 bases between the two ends. Germline values: CDR1 MNHEY, CDR2 SVGAGI. There are 13 residues in the CDR3. The DNA for the CDR3 is TGTGCCAGCAGGTCCACAGTGAACACTGAAGCTTTCTTT. Its protein is CASRSTVNTEAFF.

The rearrangement links TRBV19 to TRBJ1-5; D is possibly TRBD1 (5 bases). Between the trimmed V and J ends, which lost 3 bases and 7 bases, there was a span of 16 bases. Germline V lookup: CDR1 LNHDA, CDR2 SQIVND (reference sequence). The CDR3 covers 15 residues. The CDR3 region is CASSMWQGSDQPQHF. Written as DNA, the CDR3 is TGTGCCAGTAGTATGTGGCAGGGAAGTGACCAGCCCCAGCATTTT.

The chain uses TRBV28 and TRBJ2-5; D unclear. Germline V gene lookup returns CDR1 MDHEN and CDR2 SYDVKM. V lost 5 bases and J lost 3, with 10 bases in between. The CDR3 has 13 residues. The chain's CDR3 is CASSPRFKETQYF. The CDR3 DNA reads TGTGCCAGCAGTCCCAGGTTCAAAGAGACCCAGTACTTC.

V gene TRBV19 combines with J gene TRBJ2-4; 10 bases fit TRBD1. The CDR3 extends over 16 amino acids. The trim removed 0 bases at V and 10 bases at J, leaving 9 bases unmatched. CDR1 is LNHDA and CDR2 is SQIVND in the germline V gene (reference sequence). As DNA, the CDR3 is TGTGCCAGTAGTATAGATCCCGGGACAGGGGCGAGGATTCAGTACTTC. It codes for CASSIDPGTGARIQYF.

This clone came up a few times. The rearrangement joins TRBV11-2 to TRBJ2-7; 8 bases align to TRBD1. In germline, CDR1 is SGHAT, CDR2 FQNNGV. Losses at the gene ends were 4 bases for V and 3 bases for J; bases not matched to a gene: 5. This CDR3 is 14 amino acids long. The CDR3 nucleotides read TGTGCCAGCAGCTCACAGGGGGGTTACTACGAGCAGTACTTC. This gives the protein CASSSQGGYYEQYF.

This clone has a handful of counts. This chain links TRBV10-3 with TRBJ2-5; tentative D call: TRBD2 (5 bases). The V and J ends lost 6 bases and 2 bases respectively, with 13 bases between them. The germline V gene has CDR1 ENHRY and CDR2 SYGVKD. The CDR3 length is 14 residues. CDR3 coding DNA: TGTGCCATCAGCCCTAGCAACCAACAAGAGACCCAGTACTTC. Translating it yields CAISPSNQQETQYF.

The genes are TRBV6-4 and TRBJ2-1; 7 bases are a match to TRBD1. From germline, CDR1 is MRHNA and CDR2 SNTAGT. Germline trimming cut 5 bases from V and 9 bases from J; bases unmatched to any gene: 1. CDR3 length: 11 amino acids. CDR3 in DNA: TGTGCCAGCAGTACAGGGGTTGAGCAGTTCTTC. Amino acids: CASSTGVEQFF.

In its sample, this clone was seen a few times. The V call is TRBV5-1, the J call TRBJ2-7; 11 positions match TRBD2. Trimming at V came to 1 base and at J to 7 bases, leaving 10 bases not matched to a gene. The CDR3 totals 16 residues. Germline CDR1 SGHRS, CDR2 YFSETQ. CDR3 DNA: TGCGCCAGCAGCTTGAAAGGACTAGCGGGCCAGGGTGAGCAGTACTTC. Protein product: CASSLKGLAGQGEQYF.

This clone was seen a single time. The chain links TRBV19 to TRBJ1-2, with TRBD1 matching over 12 bases. Germline loops: CDR1 LNHDA, CDR2 SQIVND (reference sequence). J lost 6 bases, V lost 8 bases, and 7 bases had no gene match. The CDR3 length is 14 residues. CDR3 DNA sequence: TGTGCCAGTCGTAGGGGACAGGGGGCTCATGGCTACACCTTC. Its protein is CASRRGQGAHGYTF.